The 7 T cell receptor gamma chains listed next were all sequenced from one sample in a study of intestinal T cells in coeliac disease. Genomic DNA came from ten approximately 4.8-µm formalin-fixed paraffin-embedded scrolls per case. Using 150 to 200 ng of biopsy DNA, TRG was amplified with LymphoTrack primers. TCRdb called clones anew from the multiplex PCR reads with CATT. The sample consists of 970 or so gamma-chain clones, around 45% of them appearing once. What was sequenced was a duodenal biopsy. The receptors shown here come from a human donor with celiac disease.

This clone has just one count. The rearrangement links TRGV10 to TRGJ1 or TRGJ2. TRGV10 is given ORF status, its function remaining uncertain. V lost 8 bases to trimming and J lost 11 bases; unmatched junction nucleotides: 25. The CDR3 is 16 amino acids. The CDR3 DNA is TGTGCTGCGTGGGATTATAGCTCCAACATGTTCTTACAGAAACTCTTT. This encodes CAAWDYSSNMFLQKLF.

This clone is termed large. The genes are TRGV9 and TRGJ1 or TRGJ2. The J segment lost 8 bases and the V segment lost 0 bases, leaving 10 bases of the junction unmatched. In germline, CDR1 is GITISATS, CDR2 ISYDGTV (reference sequence). CDR3 length: 14 residues. CDR3 DNA sequence: TGTGCCTTGTGGGAGGTGCACGTTTGTGATAAGAAACTCTTT. Its translation: CALWEVHVCDKKLF.

The rearrangement joins TRGV9 to TRGJ1 or TRGJ2. The germline gives CDR1 GITISATS, CDR2 ISYDGTV (reference sequence). The CDR3 totals 10 residues. Unmatched junction bases numbered 7, after V lost 5 bases and J lost 12 bases. The CDR3 region is CALWVIRKLF. In DNA, the CDR3 is TGTGCCTTGTGGGTTATAAGGAAACTCTTT.

The chain couples TRGV10 to TRGJP1. Being an ORF, TRGV10 has a function that is uncertain. The CDR3 covers 16 residues. Trimming cost V 8 bases and J 0 bases; bases outside gene matches: 10. The CDR3 sequence: CAAWDTAYTTGWFKIF. The CDR3, as DNA: TGTGCTGCGTGGGATACAGCTTATACCACTGGTTGGTTCAAGATATTT.

In its sample, this clone ranks as large. The chain employs TRGV5 and TRGJ1 or TRGJ2. CDR1 is VINAFY and CDR2 is YDVSNSKD in the germline V gene. This CDR3 is built from 14 residues. Unmatched junction bases numbered 5, after V lost 1 base and J lost 2 bases. In DNA, the CDR3 is TGTGCCACCTGGGACAGCCCGTATTATTATAAGAAACTCTTT. Encoded protein: CATWDSPYYYKKLF.

The chain is built from TRGV8 and TRGJ1 or TRGJ2. The CDR3 has 12 amino acids. J lost 3 bases, V lost 6 bases, and 5 bases had no gene match. Germline lookup yields CDR1 VENAVY and CDR2 YDSYNSRV. CDR3 sequence: CATWIFYYKKLF. The CDR3 DNA sequence: TGTGCCACCTGGATATTTTATTATAAGAAACTCTTT.

This clone rates as large. V gene TRGV8 combines with J gene TRGJ1 or TRGJ2. In germline, CDR1 is VENAVY, CDR2 YDSYNSRV. Trimming cost V 6 bases and J 9 bases; bases outside gene matches: 8. This CDR3 is 11 amino acids long. CDR3 region: CATWPGGKKLF. CDR3 sequence (DNA): TGTGCCACCTGGCCAGGGGGTAAGAAACTCTTT.